This T cell receptor (beta chain) derives from a study of human T cells and chemical hapten exposure (dated by TCRdb to the early 2020s). Background on the whole study: For sensitization, 2% DPC in acetone was applied to a 2 cm by 2 cm area of upper inner arm skin. About 28 alopecia patients gave blood for TCR sequencing at one to four time points (pre-sensitization, 2, 6 and 24 weeks). This study followed changes in the peripheral blood TCR repertoire in vivo during primary and secondary sensitization of alopecia patients to the hapten diphenylcyclopropenone (DPC). Blood was sampled from patients pre-sensitization (week 0) and at 2, 6 and about 24 weeks after DPC sensitization. Libraries were pooled for sequencing, and variation in per-sample TCR yields was attributed mainly to small differences in library volumes within the pool. Patch testing was performed on the upper back with Finn chambers containing 0.01% DPC, and the patch tests were scored after 6 days according to International Contact Dermatitis Research Group standards. Patients additionally received weekly therapeutic DPC doses to the scalp throughout the roughly 26-week study period. The patient cohort, mostly female, included alopecia areata with under or over 50% scalp involvement, alopecia totalis and alopecia universalis. Study-wide findings and limitations: Patch test score correlated positively with the number of PT1 expanded TCRs, reaching significance at thresholds 8, 16 and 32 but not at 4. Significantly more large CDR3 similarity clusters were formed by expanded TCRs than by pre-sensitization or healthy control sets, consistent with antigen-driven responses. After repeated subsampling, the strength of the expansion versus patch-test correlation and the threshold at which it became significant changed. Because every patient had alopecia, a presumed autoimmune disease, the patients' immune response might differ from that of healthy individuals. No change with DPC sensitization was found in the number of TCRs above 1 in 1000 frequency, and no evidence of global repertoire structure alterations was found.

About this clonotype itself: What antigen it recognizes has not been identified. No clone much larger than this one lies a single base away; base qualities are absent.

The time point label here, explained by the study, means: patch test 3, about 24 weeks after DPC sensitization. Sample treatment or condition, as interpreted from the label and publication: therapeutic diphenylcyclopropenone sensitization with weekly scalp DPC. At each patch-test visit, blood was drawn before the patch test was applied. Eligible patients were aged 18 to 70, diagnosed with alopecia, deemed suitable for DPC therapy, and excluded if pregnant. Total RNA was extracted from unfractionated whole blood that had been collected in Tempus Blood RNA tubes. Library creation used RACE. These reads were obtained on a NextSeq 500. Library preparation attached unique molecular identifiers to individual cDNA molecules for quantitative, reproducible TCR counting. Both TCR alpha and TCR beta chains were sequenced from each blood RNA sample. The authors processed their data as follows. A median of roughly 98,000 TCRs per sample was observed, with a range of about 20,000 to 700,000. V, J and CDR3 annotation of the TCR reads was performed with the Decombinator software suite. For the PS versus PT1 abundance plots, all samples were subsampled to the same number of TCRs (28,000). TCRs were defined as expanded if absent before sensitization and observed at least eight times at the 2-week time point. TCRdb's own reprocessing of the public reads used fastp at Q25 and MiXCR and kept productive beta chains. Every entry covers one CDR3 protein and lists the most common genes and DNA from its rows. TCRdb, not the authors, supplied the V and J calls. The sample yields some 52,000 distinct CDR3 sequences; more than 9.5% were counted once. The top ten clonotypes cover 16% of the sample.

As encoded in the germline V gene, CDR1 is SGHDT while CDR2 is YYEEEE. The CDR3, cysteine through phenylalanine, is 16 amino acids long. Only the CDR3 part of the read is kept: 48 bases, read in frame from the first base. V is cut by 1 base and J by 4 bases, and the space between the germline ends is 17 bases. The sequence came from a woman between 40 and 55 years old with alopecia areata. Some clones in this sample may be carry-over from other donors' samples. The specimen was whole blood, collected in connection with sensitization to the hapten diphenylcyclopropenone (DPC). Here the chain combines TRBV5-6 and TRBJ1-1, with TRBD1 perhaps the D gene, on 5 matching bases. The CDR3 region reads CASSLLPVVQGTEAFF. The nucleotide sequence is given as TGTGCCAGCAGCTTGCTGCCAGTGGTTCAGGGCACTGAAGCTTTCTTT.